This T cell receptor (beta chain) was retrieved from a study of blood T cells in healthy people across ages. Study conclusions and caveats: Per million T cells, TCR beta diversity dropped about linearly as age rose.

The donors, aged about 6 to 90, were healthy Caucasians from Russia. At least 6 million PBMCs were isolated per sample. From germline, CDR1 is MNHEY and CDR2 SMNVEV (reference sequence). The CDR3 sequence is 16 residues long. The V gene lost 8 bases and the J gene lost 1 base, with 20 bases spanning the gap. Using a J-beta primer mix together with a sample-barcoded 5' primer, a second PCR was run for about 7 to 12 cycles. All cDNA molecules were each tagged by a template-switch adaptor with 12 random nucleotides. TCRdb called the 5' RACE reads again in MiXCR, with one record for every CDR3 protein. The sample shows under 800,000 distinct CDR3 sequences, around a fifth of them seen only once. A word on this clonotype: The target antigen is unknown.

Sequencing was carried out using blood. The source of this sequence is a man in his 70s in good health. The chain uses TRBV27 and TRBJ1-1; D is unclear. DNA of the CDR3: TGTGCCAGCGGAACCTCTAATTGGTTGGGGAACACTGAAGCTTTCTTT. Translated, it gives CASGTSNWLGNTEAFF.